Following are 25 T cell receptor beta chains from one sample sequenced in a study of T cell responses to AZD1222 COVID-19 vaccine. Sequencing used immunoSEQ multiplex PCR; TCRdb keeps in-frame clones, though not all of them. The table has about 160,000 clones, around 92% seen once. The sequenced sample was peripheral blood, obtained on day 0 of MenACWY control vaccination. The receptors come from an adult in good health.

The CDR3 here is CASSLGQGTSVAAREQYF. CDR3 sequence (DNA): TGTGCCAGCAGCTTAGGCCAAGGGACTAGCGTTGCAGCTAGGGAGCAGTACTTC. This chain links TRBV13 with TRBJ2-7, with 10 positions matching TRBD2. The CDR3 has 18 residues. V was pared by 0 bases and J by 7 bases, with 15 bases of the junction left unmatched. Germline V CDR1 and CDR2: PRHDT, FYEKMQ (reference sequence).

This CDR3 reads CASSLWEGSGYTF. CDR3 DNA sequence: TGTGCCAGCAGCTTATGGGAGGGGTCTGGCTACACCTTC. V and J are TRBV7-8 and TRBJ1-2; TRBD1 is a possible D gene (5 bases). Germline V gene data show CDR1 as SGHVS and CDR2 as FQNEAQ. The CDR3 consists of 13 residues. With 2 bases removed from V and 7 bases from J, the gap between germline ends came to 11 bases.

The CDR3: CASSLAGGYTF. CDR3 coding DNA: TGTGCCAGCAGTCTGGCGGGTGGCTACACCTTC. The chain is built from TRBV6-2 or TRBV6-3 and TRBJ1-2, with D hard to call. Germline V gene sequence: CDR1 MNHEY, CDR2 SVGEGT. The CDR3 has 11 residues. V was trimmed by 5 bases and J by 7 bases, leaving 8 bases between them.

This clone showed up just once. This chain connects TRBV13 to TRBJ1-2; TRBD1 matches 9 bases. Germline loops: CDR1 PRHDT, CDR2 FYEKMQ (reference sequence). J was trimmed by 1 base and V by 5 bases; bases with no gene match: 5. The CDR3 has 15 amino acids. CDR3 DNA: TGTGCCAGCAGCAGAAGGACAGGGGTTAACTATGGCTACACCTTC. Protein product: CASSRRTGVNYGYTF.

The rearrangement links TRBV28 to TRBJ1-5; tentatively, D is TRBD1 (6 bases). The CDR3 runs to 15 residues. The germline V gene encodes CDR1 MDHEN and CDR2 SYDVKM. V was pared by 4 bases and J by 4 bases, with 14 bases between. The CDR3 nucleotides are TGTGCCAGCAGTTCCCCGCTAGGGGGTAATCAGCCCCAGCATTTT. It translates to CASSSPLGGNQPQHF. Full variable domain (outside the CDR3, taken from reference TRBV28 and TRBJ1-5): DVKVTQSSRYLVKRTGEKVFLECVQDMDHENMFWYRQDPGLGLRLIYFSYDVKMKEKGDIPEGYSVSREKKERFSLILESASTNQTSMYLCASSSPLGGNQPQHFGDGTRLSIL.

The chain has TRBV27 and TRBJ1-1; D uncertain. Germline-derived CDR1 and CDR2 are MNHEY and SMNVEV (reference sequence). The CDR3 has 13 residues. V gave up 3 bases and J gave up 3 bases, with 8 bases separating them. The CDR3 region is CASSFRPHTEAFF. CDR3 DNA: TGTGCCAGCAGTTTTAGGCCACACACTGAAGCTTTCTTT.

This clone was detected only a few times. V gene TRBV20-1 combines with J gene TRBJ2-7; D assignment may be TRBD1 or TRBD2 (5 bases each). The V gene lost 3 bases and the J gene lost 1 base, with 13 bases spanning the gap. Per germline, CDR1 DFQATT and CDR2 SNEGSKA (reference sequence). This CDR3 contains 14 residues. CDR3 nucleotides: TGCAGTGCTAGTGTAACGGGACCTTCCTACGAGCAGTACTTC. This codes for CSASVTGPSYEQYF.

CDR3 region: CASSLWRGRGNQPQHF. In DNA form, the CDR3 reads TGTGCCAGCAGTTTATGGCGGGGCCGGGGCAATCAGCCCCAGCATTTT. The chain recombines TRBV28 with TRBJ1-5, with TRBD1 as a possible D gene (5 bases). The CDR3 is 16 amino acids. The V end was cut by 0 bases, the J end by 2 bases, with 11 bases between. CDR1 and CDR2 (germline): MDHEN, SYDVKM.

The chain employs TRBV29-1 and TRBJ2-1; tentatively, D is TRBD2 (6 bases). The germline gives CDR1 SQVTM, CDR2 ANQGSEA. The CDR3 runs 15 residues. The V and J ends lost 0 bases and 0 bases respectively, with 9 bases between them. CDR3: CSVEEGLGSYNEQFF. The DNA of the CDR3 is TGCAGCGTTGAAGAGGGACTCGGCTCCTACAATGAGCAGTTCTTC.

The J gene is TRBJ1-2, the V gene TRBV5-1; 10 nucleotides align to TRBD1. V lost 5 bases and J lost 4; bases outside the gene matches: 2. The CDR3 sequence is 13 residues long. Germline CDR1 and CDR2: SGHRS and YFSETQ. CDR3 amino acids: CASRTGGGYGYTF. Written as DNA, the CDR3 is TGCGCCAGCAGGACAGGGGGCGGCTATGGCTACACCTTC.

The chain joins TRBV2 to TRBJ2-7, with 12 bases fitting TRBD2. With 3 bases clipped from V and 2 bases from J, the junction kept 2 bases outside the gene matches. This CDR3 spans 15 amino acids. Germline CDR1 reads SNHLY; CDR2 reads FYNNEI. CDR3 coding DNA: TGTGCCAGCAGTGAGCCTAGCGGGAGGGCCTACGAGCAGTACTTC. Its protein is CASSEPSGRAYEQYF.

The chain uses TRBV18 and TRBJ2-6; 7 positions match TRBD1. V lost 3 bases to trimming and J lost 0 bases; unmatched junction nucleotides: 5. CDR1 and CDR2 (germline): KGHSH, LQKENI. The CDR3 runs 17 residues. The CDR3 loop is CASSPRQGTSGANVLTF. The CDR3 DNA follows: TGTGCCAGCTCACCCCGACAGGGAACCTCTGGGGCCAACGTCCTGACTTTC.

The chain recombines TRBV5-1 with TRBJ1-5, with D hard to call. The CDR3 runs to 14 residues. From germline, CDR1 is SGHRS and CDR2 YFSETQ. The germline V and J ends were trimmed by 3 bases and 6 bases, with 13 bases remaining between them. The CDR3 here is CASSSGLTGQPQHF. CDR3 nucleotide sequence: TGCGCCAGCAGCTCTGGCCTGACGGGTCAGCCCCAGCATTTT.

V is TRBV11-2 and J is TRBJ2-7, with 7 bases that match TRBD1. The ends lost 2 bases at V and 2 bases at J; junction bases unmatched: 9. The length of the CDR3 is 16 residues. Germline-derived CDR1 and CDR2 are SGHAT and FQNNGV. The CDR3 DNA is TGTGCCAGCAGCTTAAGGCGACAGGGCTTAACCTACGAGCAGTACTTC. It translates to CASSLRRQGLTYEQYF.

This chain connects TRBV6-2 or TRBV6-3 to TRBJ2-7, with D perhaps matching TRBD1 (6 bases). The V gene lost 0 bases and the J gene lost 3 bases, with 24 bases spanning the gap. The CDR3 is made up of 19 amino acids. In germline, CDR1 is MNHEY, CDR2 SVGEGT. CDR3 DNA: TGTGCCAGCAGTTACTCCCGGACAGCTGCACGGCGCATTATCTACGAGCAGTACTTC. It is translated as CASSYSRTAARRIIYEQYF.

This chain connects TRBV11-2 to TRBJ1-3; D is unclear. V lost 2 bases and J 1 base, leaving 12 bases between the germline ends. Germline lookup yields CDR1 SGHAT and CDR2 FQNNGV. The CDR3 totals 16 residues. The chain's CDR3 is CASSLSPGRSGNTIYF. DNA of the CDR3: TGTGCCAGCAGCTTAAGCCCCGGGAGGTCTGGAAACACCATATATTTT.

This chain joins TRBV9 and TRBJ2-1, with 8 bases lining up with TRBD1. This CDR3 spans 15 amino acids. Germline-derived CDR1 and CDR2 are SGDLS and YYNGEE. V gave up 6 bases and J gave up 3 bases; unmatched junction bases: 8. Here the CDR3 DNA reads TGTGCCAGCATGAGAGGACAGGGTCTCTACAATGAGCAGTTCTTC. Translation: CASMRGQGLYNEQFF.

This chain uses TRBV28 with TRBJ1-5; D uncertain. CDR1 MDHEN and CDR2 SYDVKM come from the germline V gene. The ends were cut back, 3 bases at V and 5 bases at J, with 11 bases in the middle. The CDR3 length is 14 residues. The CDR3 spells CASSLPGLHQPQHF. The CDR3 nucleotides are TGTGCCAGCAGTTTGCCGGGATTGCATCAGCCCCAGCATTTT.

This chain uses TRBV7-9 with TRBJ2-7, with TRBD1 identical over 8 bases. Germline assignment: CDR1 SEHNR and CDR2 FQNEAQ (reference sequence). The J segment lost 3 bases and the V segment lost 0 bases, leaving 4 bases of the junction unmatched. The CDR3 consists of 15 residues. This CDR3 reads CASSLALGTGYEQYF. The CDR3 DNA is TGTGCCAGCAGCTTAGCACTCGGGACAGGCTACGAGCAGTACTTC.

The J gene is TRBJ2-7, the V gene TRBV15; 9 bases are a match to TRBD2. This CDR3 has 16 amino acids. J was trimmed by 2 bases and V by 3 bases; bases with no gene match: 8. Germline CDR1 reads LNHNV; CDR2 reads YYDKDF (reference sequence). The CDR3 reads CATSRPGIAGAYEQYF. The DNA for the CDR3 is TGTGCCACCAGCAGGCCTGGGATAGCGGGAGCCTACGAGCAGTACTTC.

The chain recombines TRBV10-3 with TRBJ1-5; 10 bases map to TRBD1. This CDR3 contains 14 residues. V was pared by 6 bases and J by 5 bases, with 4 bases of the junction left unmatched. CDR1 and CDR2 from the germline V gene are ENHRY and SYGVKD. CDR3 in amino acids: CAISGQGVDQPQHF. CDR3 DNA: TGTGCCATCAGCGGACAGGGGGTAGATCAGCCCCAGCATTTT.

The chain joins TRBV10-3 to TRBJ2-7, with 7 bases aligning to TRBD1. Losses at the gene ends were 10 bases for V and 7 bases for J; bases not matched to a gene: 19. Germline CDR1 and CDR2: ENHRY and SYGVKD. This CDR3 region has 15 residues. The CDR3 reads CATLPEGGGPREQYF. In DNA, the CDR3 is TGTGCCACCCTCCCTGAAGGGGGCGGACCGCGGGAGCAGTACTTC.

In its sample, this clone was seen once. J is TRBJ1-1 and V is TRBV7-3; 11 bases are shared with TRBD1. The junction had 3 bases not matched to a gene; V was cut back by 4 bases and J by 5 bases. In germline, CDR1 is SGHTA, CDR2 FQGTGA. CDR3 length: 14 amino acids. This CDR3 reads CASSSGTGGTEAFF. The CDR3 DNA sequence: TGTGCCAGCAGCTCCGGGACAGGGGGAACTGAAGCTTTCTTT.

The V and J genes are TRBV29-1 and TRBJ2-3; 7 positions match TRBD1. Germline CDR1 reads SQVTM; CDR2 reads ANQGSEA. V trimming: 8 bases; J trimming: 2 bases; junction bases outside the gene matches: 10. CDR3 length: 14 amino acids. The CDR3: CSTRDRTNTDTQYF. Written as DNA, the CDR3 is TGCAGCACCCGGGACAGAACAAACACAGATACGCAGTATTTT.

The chain carries TRBV10-3 and TRBJ2-3; TRBD2 aligns across 8 bases. The V and J ends lost 3 bases and 0 bases, in that order; junction bases with no gene match: 11. Germline V gives CDR1 ENHRY, CDR2 SYGVKD. The CDR3 is made up of 18 amino acids. The CDR3 region has the DNA TGTGCCATCAGTGATTCTAGCGGGCGCGACCTTAGCACAGATACGCAGTATTTT. It codes for CAISDSSGRDLSTDTQYF.